This note documents a single T cell receptor (beta chain) sequence. Its antigen remains unknown. This sample is drawn from a study of chemoradiotherapy in HPV16-positive cancers. Turning to the study itself: Candidate HPV-specific clones and shared TCR motifs came from two HPV16-positive patients.

Trimming left V 7 bases short and J 1 base short, with 11 bases between. In germline, CDR1 is SNHLY, CDR2 FYNNEI. CDR3 size: 14 residues. Sequencing was performed with immunoSEQ multiplex PCR; in TCRdb, only in-frame clones are kept and a portion is missing. The sample holds nearly 7,500 clones, around 67% seen once. Study-level points and caveats: Only two HPV16-positive patients supplied the functional HPV-specificity definition. Non-HPV-specific T cells did not expand in tumors during treatment, whereas candidate HPV-specific clones and E7-related motifs did. HPV-responsive T-cell expansion during chemoradiotherapy was linked to improved recurrence-free survival in HPV16-positive patients.

The source was tumor tissue, collected from a patient who underwent chemoradiotherapy. The J gene is TRBJ1-5, the V gene TRBV2, with a possible D match to TRBD1 (5 bases). This sequence originates from a human donor with HPV-associated anogenital cancer. CDR3 sequence: CASNGGGSNQPQHF. The CDR3 DNA is TGTGCCAGCAATGGGGGTGGGAGCAATCAGCCCCAGCATTTT.